These 29 T cell receptor beta chains came from one sample sequenced in a study of identical twins. MiXCR, run by TCRdb on the 5' RACE reads, gives a single entry per CDR3 protein. The profile shows nearly 900,000 distinct CDR3 sequences, about 12% of them singletons. The data were also submitted as part of a second study, on yellow fever vaccine responses in identical twins.

Sequencing was carried out using PBMCs. Every receptor here comes from a woman aged 18-29 years in good health.

The rearrangement joins TRBV6-1 to TRBJ1-1; D ambiguous. The CDR3 runs to 12 residues. V lost 3 bases and J lost 7, with 9 bases in between. CDR1 and CDR2 from the germline V gene are MNHNS and SASEGT. CDR3 in DNA: TGTGCCAGCAGTGAGCGACCACTTGAAGCTTTCTTT. Protein: CASSERPLEAFF.

A few counts support this clonotype. Here the CDR3 DNA reads TGTGCCATCAGTGCTACGAGCGAGACCCAGTACTTC. This gives the protein CAISATSETQYF. The chain couples TRBV10-3 to TRBJ2-5; D is ambiguous. Germline V gives CDR1 ENHRY, CDR2 SYGVKD. V dropped 4 bases and J dropped 5 bases, with 8 bases sitting between them. This CDR3 has 12 amino acids.

This clonotype has just a few counts. V and J are TRBV9 and TRBJ1-1; D gene unclear. Germline lookup yields CDR1 SGDLS and CDR2 YYNGEE. The CDR3 consists of 13 residues. Trimming shortened V by 0 bases and J by 3 bases, and 6 bases separated the two germline ends. As DNA, the CDR3 is TGTGCCAGCAGCGTAGACCAGCACACTGAAGCTTTCTTT. It translates to CASSVDQHTEAFF. Full variable domain (outside the CDR3, taken from reference TRBV9 and TRBJ1-1): DSGVTQTPKHLITATGQRVTLRCSPRSGDLSVYWYQQSLDQGLQFLIQYYNGEERAKGNILERFSAQQFPDLHSELNLSSLELGDSALYFCASSVDQHTEAFFGQGTRLTVV.

The J gene is TRBJ2-5, the V gene TRBV10-3, with D tentatively TRBD1 (6 bases). The CDR3 has 13 residues. The germline V gene has CDR1 ENHRY and CDR2 SYGVKD. V lost 3 bases and J 5 bases, leaving 10 bases between the germline ends. CDR3 in amino acids: CAISDGQRETQYF. The CDR3 DNA follows: TGTGCCATCAGTGATGGACAGCGGGAGACCCAGTACTTC.

This clonotype was observed once. A much larger clone sits a single nucleotide away, making a read error possible. The rearrangement joins TRBV20-1 to TRBJ2-5; perhaps TRBD1 as D (6 bases). CDR3 length equals 11 residues. CDR1 and CDR2 (germline): DFQATT, SNEGSKA (reference sequence). The CDR3 bases are TGCAGTGCCTCCAAGGGGGAGACCCAGCACTTC. Its translation: CSASKGETQHF.

The J gene is TRBJ2-1, the V gene TRBV5-5; D might be TRBD2 (6 bases). The CDR3 is made up of 17 amino acids. V shed 3 bases and J shed 0 bases, with 16 bases lying between them. Germline assignment: CDR1 SGHKS and CDR2 YYEKEE (reference sequence). This chain's CDR3 is CASSSYGTPLSYNEQFF. The CDR3 coding sequence is TGTGCCAGCAGCTCGTACGGGACTCCCCTCTCCTACAATGAGCAGTTCTTC.

Ten or more counts support this clonotype. The CDR3 here is CASSFRGQREETQYF. The CDR3 DNA sequence: TGTGCCAGCAGCTTCAGGGGGCAGAGGGAAGAGACCCAGTACTTC. The V and J genes are TRBV7-9 and TRBJ2-5; TRBD1 matches at 8 bases. The CDR3 spans 15 residues. Germline-derived CDR1 and CDR2 are SEHNR and FQNEAQ (reference sequence). V trimming: 3 bases; J trimming: 3 bases; junction bases outside the gene matches: 6.

This clonotype was seen more than once but under ten times. This chain connects TRBV10-3 to TRBJ2-4; D is possibly TRBD2 (5 bases). CDR3 length: 19 residues. Germline V lookup: CDR1 ENHRY, CDR2 SYGVKD. V was shortened by 3 bases and J by 2 bases, with 23 bases between the two germline ends. The CDR3 is CAISESVVVAPGPKNIQYF. Written as DNA, the CDR3 is TGTGCCATCAGTGAATCGGTGGTCGTAGCGCCCGGGCCCAAAAACATTCAGTACTTC.

J is TRBJ2-7 and V is TRBV12-3 or TRBV12-4; 13 nucleotides align to TRBD2. V lost 5 bases and J lost 4; bases outside the gene matches: 8. The CDR3 extends over 16 amino acids. The CDR3 DNA reads TGTGCCAGCAGTCCCGGGACTAGCGGGGCTGGTTACGAGCAGTACTTC. As protein: CASSPGTSGAGYEQYF.

This clonotype has a count of ten or more. The chain has TRBV20-1 and TRBJ1-5, with TRBD1 matching over 8 bases. V shed 6 bases, J shed 2 bases, and the junction held 9 bases outside the gene matches. CDR3 length: 15 amino acids. The V gene's germline CDR1 is DFQATT and CDR2 SNEGSKA (reference sequence). CDR3 in DNA: TGCAGTGCCATGGACAGGGAATTTGGCAATCAGCCCCAGCATTTT. This codes for CSAMDREFGNQPQHF.

This chain joins TRBV25-1 and TRBJ2-7; D is possibly TRBD2 (6 bases). Germline CDR1 is MGHDK and CDR2 is SYGVNS. CDR3 length equals 13 residues. Trimming took 3 bases from V and 9 from J, leaving 15 bases between them. Written as DNA, the CDR3 is TGTGCCAGCAGTGATGGTGGCGGGGTCGGGCAGTACTTC. Encoded protein: CASSDGGGVGQYF.

The table lists this clonotype with a few counts. The J gene is TRBJ2-7, the V gene TRBV4-2; D is possibly TRBD2 (6 bases). V was cut by 3 bases and J by 4 bases, with 10 bases left in between. Germline V gives CDR1 LGHNA, CDR2 YNFKEQ. This CDR3 is 13 amino acids long. The CDR3 protein is CASSHQRAYEQYV. The CDR3 nucleotides read TGTGCCAGCAGCCACCAGCGGGCTTACGAGCAGTACGTC.

The table lists this clonotype with many counts. CDR3 bases: TGTGCCACCAGCATGGGAAGCTCCTACAATGAGCAGTTCTTC. Protein sequence: CATSMGSSYNEQFF. The V gene is TRBV15, the J gene TRBJ2-1, with D unresolved. The CDR3 contains 14 residues. The V end was cut by 4 bases, the J end by 0 bases, with 7 bases between. Looked up from germline, CDR1 is LNHNV and CDR2 is YYDKDF (reference sequence).

This clonotype was picked up a small number of times. This chain joins TRBV15 and TRBJ2-1; weak D call: TRBD1 (5 bases). Germline lookup yields CDR1 LNHNV and CDR2 YYDKDF (reference sequence). CDR3 length: 14 amino acids. V was shortened by 0 bases and J by 7 bases, with 10 bases between the two germline ends. The CDR3 is CATSRDRVANEQFF. In DNA form, the CDR3 reads TGTGCCACCAGCAGAGACAGGGTTGCAAATGAGCAGTTCTTC.

A few counts support this clonotype. In nucleotides, the CDR3 is TGTGCCAGCAGTTTACGGAGGCAAACTAGCGGGAGGGCAGGGAATGAGCAGTTCTTC. It codes for CASSLRRQTSGRAGNEQFF. The genes are TRBV27 and TRBJ2-1, with TRBD2 matching 13 bases. CDR3 length: 19 residues. V trimming: 2 bases; J trimming: 7 bases; junction bases outside the gene matches: 14. Germline CDR1 is MNHEY and CDR2 is SMNVEV (reference sequence).

The CDR3: CASSDPYEQFF. CDR3 coding DNA: TGTGCCAGCAGCGATCCCTATGAGCAGTTCTTC. The chain couples TRBV6-2 or TRBV6-3 to TRBJ2-1; D is undetermined. Trimming removed 6 bases at V and 8 bases at J, with 8 bases between. The CDR3 length is 11 residues. Germline loops: CDR1 MNHEY, CDR2 SVGEGT.

This clonotype was detected a few times. The gene calls are TRBV20-1 and TRBJ2-7; D possibly corresponds to TRBD2 (5 bases). The ends were cut back, 4 bases at V and 3 bases at J, with 13 bases in the middle. Germline CDR1 is DFQATT and CDR2 is SNEGSKA (reference sequence). CDR3 length: 13 residues. The chain's CDR3 is CSATGKVDYEQYV. CDR3 DNA: TGCAGTGCTACGGGGAAGGTCGACTACGAGCAGTACGTC.

The chain carries TRBV9 and TRBJ2-5, with D unresolved. The germline gives CDR1 SGDLS, CDR2 YYNGEE. This CDR3 has 13 amino acids. Trimming removed 4 bases at V and 5 bases at J, with 12 bases between. The CDR3 loop is CASSPSPGETQYF. DNA for the CDR3: TGTGCCAGCAGCCCGTCCCCCGGGGAGACCCAGTACTTC.

This clonotype occurred a few times. This rearrangement joins TRBV9 to TRBJ2-2, with 10 bases identical to TRBD2. Germline loops: CDR1 SGDLS, CDR2 YYNGEE. The CDR3 covers 16 residues. J gave up 10 bases and V 0 bases, and 9 bases lay outside the gene matches. The CDR3 DNA reads TGTGCCAGCAGCGTAGGCGCGGGACTAGCGTGGGAGGAGCTGTTTTTT. Translating gives CASSVGAGLAWEELFF.

This clonotype has only a few counts. The chain joins TRBV20-1 to TRBJ1-1; TRBD1 matches 7 bases. The CDR3 is 16 residues long. Losses at the gene ends were 0 bases for V and 1 base for J; bases not matched to a gene: 8. CDR1 is DFQATT and CDR2 is SNEGSKA in the germline V gene (reference sequence). CDR3 protein: CSARDGTVPPNTEAFF. CDR3 coding DNA: TGCAGTGCTAGAGACGGGACAGTCCCACCGAACACTGAAGCTTTCTTT.

In this sample, this clonotype turned up once. This chain links TRBV2 with TRBJ2-5, with TRBD1 identical over 8 bases. The CDR3 is 15 residues long. V gave up 1 base and J gave up 5 bases; unmatched junction bases: 6. The germline gives CDR1 SNHLY, CDR2 FYNNEI. The CDR3 bases are TGTGCCAGCAGTGAAGGAACAGGGGGAAGGGAGACCCAGTACTTC. Amino acid sequence: CASSEGTGGRETQYF.

The chain recombines TRBV6-5 with TRBJ2-5; no clear D gene. CDR3 length: 15 residues. Germline V gene lookup returns CDR1 MNHEY and CDR2 SVGAGI. The germline V and J ends were trimmed by 3 bases and 1 base, with 12 bases remaining between them. The DNA for the CDR3 is TGTGCCAGCAGTTATCTGGCTCCAACCCAAGAGACCCAGTACTTC. Translating it yields CASSYLAPTQETQYF.

The sample holds many counts of this clonotype. The chain has TRBV28 and TRBJ2-2; D is ambiguous. The CDR3 loop spans 15 amino acids. V shed 2 bases and J shed 0 bases, with 7 bases lying between them. From germline, CDR1 is MDHEN and CDR2 SYDVKM. The CDR3 nucleotides read TGTGCCAGCAGTTTAATCTACCCGAACACCGGGGAGCTGTTTTTT. Encoded protein: CASSLIYPNTGELFF.

This clonotype was seen a few times. The chain is built from TRBV7-2 and TRBJ2-7; the D is unclear. The CDR3 length is 13 residues. V was pared by 5 bases and J by 1 base, with 9 bases between. Germline assignment: CDR1 SGHTA and CDR2 FQGNSA. The CDR3 sequence is CASSRTASYEQYV. For the CDR3, the DNA is TGTGCCAGCAGCAGAACGGCTTCCTACGAGCAGTACGTC.

This clonotype was picked up a small number of times. The V and J genes are TRBV2 and TRBJ2-7, with TRBD1 matching over 9 bases. Trimming at V came to 6 bases and at J to 5 bases, leaving 11 bases not matched to a gene. Germline lookup yields CDR1 SNHLY and CDR2 FYNNEI. This CDR3 contains 15 residues. In DNA form, the CDR3 reads TGTGCCAGCAGCCCTGCCGGGACAGGGAACCACGAGCAGTACTTC. Its protein is CASSPAGTGNHEQYF. Drawing the rest from reference TRBV2 and TRBJ2-7, the complete variable domain is EPEVTQTPSHQVTQMGQEVILRCVPISNHLYFYWYRQILGQKVEFLVSFYNNEISEKSEIFDDQFSVERPDGSNFTLKIRSTKLEDSAMYFCASSPAGTGNHEQYFGPGTRLTVT.

This clonotype was recorded many times. The CDR3 loop reads CASSYSLVSDNSPLHF. In DNA form, the CDR3 reads TGTGCCAGCAGTTACTCGCTTGTGTCGGATAATTCACCCCTCCACTTT. The V and J genes are TRBV6-5 and TRBJ1-6, with unresolved D. Trimming left V 0 bases short and J 5 bases short, with 11 bases between. Germline loops: CDR1 MNHEY, CDR2 SVGAGI. CDR3 length equals 16 residues.

This clonotype was picked up a small number of times. The chain carries TRBV20-1 and TRBJ2-5, with TRBD1 matching 7 bases. J gave up 5 bases and V 4 bases, and 4 bases lay outside the gene matches. The CDR3 covers 12 residues. Germline V CDR1 and CDR2: DFQATT, SNEGSKA (reference sequence). CDR3 coding DNA: TGCAGTGCTACCGACAGGGTCGAGACCCAGTACTTC. This gives the protein CSATDRVETQYF.

This chain uses TRBV29-1 with TRBJ2-6; D uncertain. CDR3 length equals 13 residues. V lost 8 bases, J lost 0 bases, and 8 bases lay in between. Germline lookup yields CDR1 SQVTM and CDR2 ANQGSEA. In nucleotides, the CDR3 is TGCAGCTACCGGGCCTCTGGGGCCAACGTCCTGACTTTC. As protein: CSYRASGANVLTF.

This clonotype was counted a few times. V and J are TRBV12-3 or TRBV12-4 and TRBJ1-5; D gene ambiguous. The ends were cut back, 7 bases at V and 1 base at J, with 8 bases in the middle. CDR3 length: 13 amino acids. DNA for the CDR3: TGTGCCAGCAACTCACACAGCAATCAGCCCCAGCATTTT. This codes for CASNSHSNQPQHF.